The present TCR beta chain was sequenced within a study of CD8 T cells in ankylosing spondylitis. This CDR3 region has 15 residues. Germline loops: CDR1 SGDLS, CDR2 YYNGEE. V shed 4 bases and J shed 1 base, with 14 bases lying between them. This clonotype was seen more than once but under ten times. TCRdb called the 5' RACE reads again in MiXCR, with one record for every CDR3 protein. The table includes about 66,000 distinct CDR3 sequences, 6.2% detected once. The sequenced material came from synovial fluid, either unsorted or a sorted T cell fraction (not recorded which). The origin of this receptor is a male donor with ankylosing spondylitis. The V call is TRBV9, the J call TRBJ1-1; D gene uncertain. This chain's CDR3 is CASSFGVGGNTEAFF. The CDR3 nucleotides read TGTGCCAGCAGCTTCGGAGTGGGTGGGAACACTGAAGCTTTCTTT. The variable domain in full, with the rest retrieved from reference TRBV9 and TRBJ1-1, is DSGVTQTPKHLITATGQRVTLRCSPRSGDLSVYWYQQSLDQGLQFLIQYYNGEERAKGNILERFSAQQFPDLHSELNLSSLELGDSALYFCASSFGVGGNTEAFFGQGTRLTVV.